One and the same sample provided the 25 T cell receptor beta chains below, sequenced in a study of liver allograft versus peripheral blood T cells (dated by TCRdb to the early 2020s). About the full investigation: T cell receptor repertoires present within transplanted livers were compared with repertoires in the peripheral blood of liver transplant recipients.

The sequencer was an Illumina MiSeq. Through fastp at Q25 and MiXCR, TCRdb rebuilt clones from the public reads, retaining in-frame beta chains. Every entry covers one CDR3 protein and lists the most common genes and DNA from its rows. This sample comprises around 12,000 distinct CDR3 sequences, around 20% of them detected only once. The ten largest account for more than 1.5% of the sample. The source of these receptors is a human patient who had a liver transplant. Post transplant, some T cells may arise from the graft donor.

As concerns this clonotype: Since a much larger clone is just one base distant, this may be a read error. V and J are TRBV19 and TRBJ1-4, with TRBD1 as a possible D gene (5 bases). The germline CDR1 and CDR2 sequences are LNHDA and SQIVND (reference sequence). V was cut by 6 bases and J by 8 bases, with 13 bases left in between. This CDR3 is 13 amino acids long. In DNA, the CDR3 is TGTGCCAGTAGACGGGGGATGTCGGAAAAACTGTTTTTT. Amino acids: CASRRGMSEKLFF.

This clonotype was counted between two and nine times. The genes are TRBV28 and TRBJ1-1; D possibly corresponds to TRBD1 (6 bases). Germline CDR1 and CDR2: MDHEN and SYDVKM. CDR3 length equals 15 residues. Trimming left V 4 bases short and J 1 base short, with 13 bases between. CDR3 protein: CASSYRDVGNTEAFF. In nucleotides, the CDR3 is TGTGCCAGCAGTTACAGGGATGTGGGGAACACTGAAGCTTTCTTT.

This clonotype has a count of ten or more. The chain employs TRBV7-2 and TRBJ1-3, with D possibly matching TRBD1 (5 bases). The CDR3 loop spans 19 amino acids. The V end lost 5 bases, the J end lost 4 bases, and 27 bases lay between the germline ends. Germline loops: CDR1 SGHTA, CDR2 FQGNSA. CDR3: CASSRVPQDTRARGNTIYF. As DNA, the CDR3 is TGTGCCAGCAGCCGGGTTCCACAGGATACTCGGGCGCGAGGAAACACCATATATTTT.

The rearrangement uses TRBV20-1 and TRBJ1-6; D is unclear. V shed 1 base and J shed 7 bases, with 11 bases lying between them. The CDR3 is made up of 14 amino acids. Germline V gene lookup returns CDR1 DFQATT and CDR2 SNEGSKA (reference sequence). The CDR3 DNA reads TGCAGTGCTAGAGTGCCGGGAAAGAATTCACCCCTCCACTTT. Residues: CSARVPGKNSPLHF.

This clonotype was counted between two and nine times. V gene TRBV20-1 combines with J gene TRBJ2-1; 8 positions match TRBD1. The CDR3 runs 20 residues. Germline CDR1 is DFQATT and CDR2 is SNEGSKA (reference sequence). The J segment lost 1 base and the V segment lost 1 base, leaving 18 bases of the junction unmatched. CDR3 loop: CSARAYTDRGSWRSYNEQFF. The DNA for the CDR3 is TGCAGTGCTAGAGCCTATACAGACAGGGGTAGTTGGAGGTCCTACAATGAGCAGTTCTTC.

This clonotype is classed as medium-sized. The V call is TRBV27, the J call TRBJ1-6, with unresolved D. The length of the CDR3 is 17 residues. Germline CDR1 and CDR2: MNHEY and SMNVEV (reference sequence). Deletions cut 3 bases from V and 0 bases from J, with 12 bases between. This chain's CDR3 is CASSFRQRRSYNSPLHF. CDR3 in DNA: TGTGCCAGCAGTTTTCGGCAGCGACGCTCCTATAATTCACCCCTCCACTTT.

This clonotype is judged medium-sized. The CDR3 DNA reads as TGTGCCAGTAGTCGGGGGAACATGCTAACTAGCTATGGCTACACCTTC. Translating gives CASSRGNMLTSYGYTF. The chain has TRBV19 and TRBJ1-2; D is possibly TRBD1 (5 bases). The germline V gene encodes CDR1 LNHDA and CDR2 SQIVND (reference sequence). Deletions cut 5 bases from V and 4 bases from J, with 20 bases between. The CDR3 sequence is 16 residues long.

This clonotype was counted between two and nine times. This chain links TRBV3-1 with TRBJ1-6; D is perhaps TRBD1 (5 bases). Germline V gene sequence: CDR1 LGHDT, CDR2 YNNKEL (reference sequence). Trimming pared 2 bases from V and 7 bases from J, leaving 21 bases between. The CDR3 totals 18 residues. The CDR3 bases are TGTGCCAGCAGCCAACACCGGGACCGAGCGAGGAGGAATTCACCCCTCCACTTT. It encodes CASSQHRDRARRNSPLHF. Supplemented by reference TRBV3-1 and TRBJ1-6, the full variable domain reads DTAVSQTPKYLVTQMGNDKSIKCEQNLGHDTMYWYKQDSKKFLKIMFSYNNKELIINETVPNRFSPKSPDKAHLNLHINSLELGDSAVYFCASSQHRDRARRNSPLHFGNGTRLTVT.

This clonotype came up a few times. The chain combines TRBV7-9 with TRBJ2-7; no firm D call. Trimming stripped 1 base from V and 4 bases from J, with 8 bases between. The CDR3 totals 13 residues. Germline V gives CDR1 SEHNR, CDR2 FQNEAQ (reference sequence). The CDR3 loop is CASSLGAEYEQYF. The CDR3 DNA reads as TGTGCCAGCAGCTTAGGGGCTGAGTACGAGCAGTACTTC.

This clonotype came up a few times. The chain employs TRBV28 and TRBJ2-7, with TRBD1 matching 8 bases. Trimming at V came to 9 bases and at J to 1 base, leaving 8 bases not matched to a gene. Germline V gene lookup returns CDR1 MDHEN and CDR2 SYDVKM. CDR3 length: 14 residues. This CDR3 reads CASTQGALSYEQYF. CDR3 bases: TGTGCCAGTACCCAGGGGGCTCTTTCCTACGAGCAGTACTTC.

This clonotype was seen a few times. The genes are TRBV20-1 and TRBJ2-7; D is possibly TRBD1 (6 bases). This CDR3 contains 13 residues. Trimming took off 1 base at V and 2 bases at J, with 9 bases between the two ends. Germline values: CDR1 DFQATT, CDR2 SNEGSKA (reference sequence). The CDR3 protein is CSARGDTTYEQYF. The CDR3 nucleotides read TGCAGTGCTAGAGGGGACACCACCTACGAGCAGTACTTC.

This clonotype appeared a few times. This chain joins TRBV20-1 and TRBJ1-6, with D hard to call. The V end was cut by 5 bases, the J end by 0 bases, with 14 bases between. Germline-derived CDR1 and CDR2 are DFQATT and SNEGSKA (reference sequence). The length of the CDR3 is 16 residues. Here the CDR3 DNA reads TGCAGTGCTCTAGGGAGCCTGAGCTCCTATAATTCACCCCTCCACTTT. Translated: CSALGSLSSYNSPLHF.

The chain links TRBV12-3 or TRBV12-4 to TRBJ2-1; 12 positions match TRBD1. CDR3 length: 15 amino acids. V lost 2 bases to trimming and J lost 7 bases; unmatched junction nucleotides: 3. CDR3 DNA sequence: TGTGCCAGCAGTTTAATGGGACAGGGGGCGAATGAGCAGTTCTTC. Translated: CASSLMGQGANEQFF.

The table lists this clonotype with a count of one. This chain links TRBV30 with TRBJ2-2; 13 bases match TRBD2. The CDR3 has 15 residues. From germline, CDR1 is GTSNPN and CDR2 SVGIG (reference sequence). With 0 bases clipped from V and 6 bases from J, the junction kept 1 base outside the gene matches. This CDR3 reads CAWSVLAGGPGELFF. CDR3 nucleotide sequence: TGTGCCTGGAGTGTACTAGCGGGGGGGCCCGGGGAGCTGTTTTTT.

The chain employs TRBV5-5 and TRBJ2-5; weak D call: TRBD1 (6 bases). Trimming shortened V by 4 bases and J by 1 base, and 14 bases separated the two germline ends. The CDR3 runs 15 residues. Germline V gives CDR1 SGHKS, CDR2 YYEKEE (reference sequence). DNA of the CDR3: TGTGCCAGCAGCAATCTTCAGGGGAGCCAAGAGACCCAGTACTTC. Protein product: CASSNLQGSQETQYF.

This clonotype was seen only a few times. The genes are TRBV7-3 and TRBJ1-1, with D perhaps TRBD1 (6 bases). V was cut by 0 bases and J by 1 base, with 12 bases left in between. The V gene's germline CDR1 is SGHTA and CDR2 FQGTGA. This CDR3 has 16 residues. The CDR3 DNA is TGTGCCAGCAGCTTAACGTCAGGGGCCCAGAACACTGAAGCTTTCTTT. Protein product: CASSLTSGAQNTEAFF.

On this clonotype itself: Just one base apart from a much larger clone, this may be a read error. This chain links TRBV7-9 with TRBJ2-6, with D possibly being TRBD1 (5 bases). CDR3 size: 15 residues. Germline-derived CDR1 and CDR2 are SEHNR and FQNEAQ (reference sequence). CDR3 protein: CDSSPRASGANVLTF. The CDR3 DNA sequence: TGTGACAGCAGCCCCAGGGCTTCTGGGGCCAACGTCCTGACTTTC.

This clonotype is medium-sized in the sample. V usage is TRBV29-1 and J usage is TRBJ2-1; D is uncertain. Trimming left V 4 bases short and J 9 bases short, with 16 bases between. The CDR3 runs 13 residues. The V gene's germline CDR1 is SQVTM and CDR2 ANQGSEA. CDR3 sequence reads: CSVAPLGPGEQFF. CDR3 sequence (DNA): TGCAGCGTTGCGCCCCTGGGCCCGGGTGAGCAGTTCTTC.

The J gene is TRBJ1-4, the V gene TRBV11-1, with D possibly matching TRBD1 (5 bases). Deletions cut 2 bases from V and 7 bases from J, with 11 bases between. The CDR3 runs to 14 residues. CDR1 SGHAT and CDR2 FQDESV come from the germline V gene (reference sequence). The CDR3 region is CASSLQGPGEKLFF. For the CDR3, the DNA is TGTGCCAGCAGCTTACAGGGACCCGGTGAAAAACTGTTTTTT.

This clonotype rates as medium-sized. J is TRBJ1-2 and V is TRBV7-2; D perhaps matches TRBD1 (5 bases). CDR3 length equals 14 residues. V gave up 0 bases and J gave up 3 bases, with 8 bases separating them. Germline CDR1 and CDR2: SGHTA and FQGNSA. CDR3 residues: CASSLAGGDYGYTF. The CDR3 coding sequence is TGTGCCAGCAGCTTAGCCGGGGGGGACTATGGCTACACCTTC.

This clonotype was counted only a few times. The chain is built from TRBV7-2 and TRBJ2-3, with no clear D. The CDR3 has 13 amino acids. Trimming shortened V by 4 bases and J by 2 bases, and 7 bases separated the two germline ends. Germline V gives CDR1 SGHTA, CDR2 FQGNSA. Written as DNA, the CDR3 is TGTGCCAGCAGCTCGCGAATCACAGATACGCAGTATTTT. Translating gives CASSSRITDTQYF.

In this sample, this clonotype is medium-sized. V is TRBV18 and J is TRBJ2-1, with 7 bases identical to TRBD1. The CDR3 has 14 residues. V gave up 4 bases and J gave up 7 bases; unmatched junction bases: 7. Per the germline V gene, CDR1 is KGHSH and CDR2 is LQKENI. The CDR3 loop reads CASSLATGNNEQFF. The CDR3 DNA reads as TGTGCCAGCTCACTCGCGACAGGGAATAATGAGCAGTTCTTC.

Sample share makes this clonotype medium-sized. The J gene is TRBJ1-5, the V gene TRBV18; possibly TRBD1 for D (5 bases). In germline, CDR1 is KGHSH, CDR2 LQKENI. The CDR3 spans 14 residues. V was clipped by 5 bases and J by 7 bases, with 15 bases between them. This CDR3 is CASSGSRGDQPQHF. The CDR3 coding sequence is TGTGCCAGCTCAGGGTCGAGGGGAGACCAGCCCCAGCATTTT. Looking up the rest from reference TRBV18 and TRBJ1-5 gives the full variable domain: NAGVMQNPRHLVRRRGQEARLRCSPMKGHSHVYWYRQLPEEGLKFMVYLQKENIIDESGMPKERFSAEFPKEGPSILRIQQVVRGDSAAYFCASSGSRGDQPQHFGDGTRLSIL.

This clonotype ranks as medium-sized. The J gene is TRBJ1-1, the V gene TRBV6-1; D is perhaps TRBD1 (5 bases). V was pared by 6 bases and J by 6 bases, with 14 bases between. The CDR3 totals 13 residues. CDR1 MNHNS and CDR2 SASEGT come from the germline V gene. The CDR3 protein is CASSRLGGAEAFF. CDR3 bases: TGTGCCAGCAGCCGGCTGGGGGGGGCTGAAGCTTTCTTT.

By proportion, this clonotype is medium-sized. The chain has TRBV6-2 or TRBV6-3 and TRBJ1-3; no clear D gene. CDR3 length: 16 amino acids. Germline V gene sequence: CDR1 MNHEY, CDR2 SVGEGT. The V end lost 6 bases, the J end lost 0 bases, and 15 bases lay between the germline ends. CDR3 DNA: TGTGCCAGCAGCAACGGTGGCCGAAGCTCTGGAAACACCATATATTTT. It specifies CASSNGGRSSGNTIYF.